This TCR beta chain was documented in a study of OX40 agonist ivuxolimab in advanced cancers. Looked up from germline, CDR1 is MGHRA and CDR2 is YSYEKL. V was cut by 1 base and J by 7 bases, with 22 bases left in between. This CDR3 region has 18 residues. This table comes from immunoSEQ multiplex PCR, and its TCRdb copy is limited to in-frame clones, with some not included. This sample carries some 97,000 clones, around 90% of them seen once, and the ten largest clones take 0.5% to 0.65%. The receptor was isolated from an adult with an advanced solid tumor such as melanoma, head and neck, liver or kidney cancer. The source material was CD4+ or CD8+ T cells sorted from blood, sampled in a trial of the OX40 agonist ivuxolimab. The chain joins TRBV4-1 to TRBJ2-2; perhaps TRBD1 as D (6 bases). The CDR3 loop is CASSQAPPGHQNVGELFF. The CDR3 DNA is TGCGCCAGCAGCCAAGCACCACCGGGACATCAGAACGTCGGGGAGCTGTTTTTT.